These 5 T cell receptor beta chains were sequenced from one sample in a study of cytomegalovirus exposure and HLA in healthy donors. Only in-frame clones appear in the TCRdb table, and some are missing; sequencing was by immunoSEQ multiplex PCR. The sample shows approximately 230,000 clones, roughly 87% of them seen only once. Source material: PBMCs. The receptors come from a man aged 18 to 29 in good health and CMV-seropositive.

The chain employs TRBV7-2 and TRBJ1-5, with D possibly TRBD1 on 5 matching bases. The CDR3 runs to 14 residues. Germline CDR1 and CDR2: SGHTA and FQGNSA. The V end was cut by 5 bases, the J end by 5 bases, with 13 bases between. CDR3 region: CASSLLGADQPQHF. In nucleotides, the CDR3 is TGTGCCAGCAGCCTATTAGGGGCGGATCAGCCCCAGCATTTT.

CDR3 in DNA: TGTGCCAGCAGCGTGAGCAGCCAGAGGGACAATCAGCCCCAGCATTTT. This translates into CASSVSSQRDNQPQHF. The chain uses TRBV4-2 and TRBJ1-5; no reliable D call. Germline CDR1 reads LGHNA; CDR2 reads YNFKEQ. This CDR3 contains 16 residues. Trimming left V 5 bases short and J 3 bases short, with 17 bases between.

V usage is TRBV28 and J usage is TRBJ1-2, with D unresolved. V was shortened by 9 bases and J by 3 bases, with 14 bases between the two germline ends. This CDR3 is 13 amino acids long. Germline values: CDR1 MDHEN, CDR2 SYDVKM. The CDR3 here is CASSWSEDYGYTF. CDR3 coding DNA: TGTGCCAGTTCGTGGTCGGAGGACTATGGCTACACCTTC.

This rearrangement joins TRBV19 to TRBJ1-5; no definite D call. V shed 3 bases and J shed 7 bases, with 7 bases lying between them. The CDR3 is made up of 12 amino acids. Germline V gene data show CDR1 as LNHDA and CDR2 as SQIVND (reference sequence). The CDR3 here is CASSIGWQPQHF. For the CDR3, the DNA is TGTGCCAGTAGTATCGGGTGGCAGCCCCAGCATTTT.

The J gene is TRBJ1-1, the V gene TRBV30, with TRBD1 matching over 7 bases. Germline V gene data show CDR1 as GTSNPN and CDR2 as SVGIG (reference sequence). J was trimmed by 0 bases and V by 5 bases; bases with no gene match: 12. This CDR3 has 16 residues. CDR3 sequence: CAWCGQGGFMNTEAFF. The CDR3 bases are TGTGCCTGGTGTGGGCAGGGGGGGTTTATGAACACTGAAGCTTTCTTT.